These 23 T cell receptor beta chains were all obtained from the same sample, sequenced in a study of blood T cell repertoires in COVID-19. Measured with immunoSEQ multiplex PCR; TCRdb has only the in-frame clones, and not every one. The sample gives roughly 140,000 clones, roughly 80% of which show up once; less than 9.5% is in the top ten. Input material: peripheral blood. Receptor source: a human donor in a cohort sampled during active COVID-19.

The chain links TRBV5-4 to TRBJ2-7, with D tentatively TRBD1 (6 bases). The germline gives CDR1 SGHNT, CDR2 YYREEE (reference sequence). The CDR3 length is 13 residues. V was pared by 3 bases and J by 3 bases, with 10 bases between. CDR3 loop: CASSSQGFYEQYF. The CDR3 DNA reads TGTGCCAGCAGCTCACAGGGCTTCTACGAGCAGTACTTC. The entire variable domain, with the rest obtained from reference TRBV5-4 and TRBJ2-7, is as follows: ETGVTQSPTHLIKTRGQQVTLRCSSQSGHNTVSWYQQALGQGPQFIFQYYREEENGRGNFPPRFSGLQFPNYSSELNVNALELDDSALYLCASSSQGFYEQYFGPGTRLTVT.

The J gene is TRBJ1-5, the V gene TRBV5-1; D not certain. The CDR3 spans 14 residues. Germline values: CDR1 SGHRS, CDR2 YFSETQ. Deletions cut 0 bases from V and 3 bases from J, with 7 bases between. CDR3 in amino acids: CASSLGLDNQPQHF. Written as DNA, the CDR3 is TGCGCCAGCAGCTTGGGGCTCGACAATCAGCCCCAGCATTTT.

V gene TRBV4-2 combines with J gene TRBJ2-7, with TRBD1 as a possible D gene (6 bases). The V end was cut by 2 bases, the J end by 0 bases, with 8 bases between. Germline CDR1 is LGHNA and CDR2 is YNFKEQ. The CDR3 is 14 residues long. The CDR3 loop is CASSQSDSSYEQYF. In nucleotides, the CDR3 is TGTGCCAGCAGCCAATCGGACAGCTCCTACGAGCAGTACTTC.

The rearrangement uses TRBV29-1 and TRBJ1-2; possible D gene TRBD1, 5 bases. Trimming stripped 1 base from V and 4 bases from J, with 10 bases between. This CDR3 is built from 13 residues. In germline, CDR1 is SQVTM, CDR2 ANQGSEA. CDR3 nucleotides: TGCAGCGTTGAAGGGACAACCAGCTATGGCTACACCTTC. Translating it yields CSVEGTTSYGYTF.

This chain uses TRBV18 with TRBJ1-5; 8 bases line up with TRBD1. Germline CDR1 reads KGHSH; CDR2 reads LQKENI. The CDR3 sequence is 16 residues long. The junction had 10 bases not matched to a gene; V was cut back by 3 bases and J by 6 bases. CDR3 nucleotide sequence: TGTGCCAGCTCACCCGTAAGGGCAGGGGGCTTTCAGCCCCAGCATTTT. It encodes CASSPVRAGGFQPQHF.

The V call is TRBV3-1 (or the pseudogene TRBV3-2), the J call TRBJ1-4; TRBD1 aligns across 7 bases. CDR1 and CDR2 (germline): LGHDT, YNNKEL (reference sequence). Unmatched junction bases numbered 8, after V lost 3 bases and J lost 7 bases. The CDR3 covers 15 residues. The CDR3 nucleotides read TGTGCCAGCAGCCACCCCCGCAGGGGGTCTGAAAAACTGTTTTTT. It translates to CASSHPRRGSEKLFF.

The J gene is TRBJ2-7, the V gene TRBV7-8; the match to TRBD2 covers 7 bases. The CDR3 covers 15 residues. Trimming at V came to 5 bases and at J to 4 bases, leaving 11 bases not matched to a gene. Germline assignment: CDR1 SGHVS and CDR2 FQNEAQ. This CDR3 is CASSPETSYRYEQYF. The CDR3 DNA reads TGTGCCAGCAGCCCCGAGACTAGCTACAGGTACGAGCAGTACTTC.

This clone has a single count. The genes are TRBV5-8 and TRBJ2-5, with 8 bases fitting TRBD1. This CDR3 spans 15 amino acids. Germline assignment: CDR1 SGHTS and CDR2 YDEGEE. V was clipped by 2 bases and J by 2 bases; unmatched bases: 5. Here the CDR3 reads CASSFGDRNQETQYF. DNA of the CDR3: TGTGCCAGCAGCTTTGGGGACAGGAATCAAGAGACCCAGTACTTC.

This clone was counted once. The chain carries TRBV18 and TRBJ1-5; D uncertain. V lost 2 bases, J lost 4 bases, and 6 bases lay in between. This CDR3 comprises 13 residues. In germline, CDR1 is KGHSH, CDR2 LQKENI. The CDR3 DNA sequence: TGTGCCAGCTCACCAGGAGAGAATCAGCCCCAGCATTTT. It codes for CASSPGENQPQHF.

CDR3 DNA sequence: TGTGCCATCAGTGGCGGTGACAGAATAGATCTGAAAGAGACCCAGTACTTC. Translated, it gives CAISGGDRIDLKETQYF. The gene calls are TRBV10-3 and TRBJ2-5, with D possibly TRBD1 on 5 matching bases. The V and J ends lost 4 bases and 3 bases respectively, with 21 bases between them. The CDR3 covers 17 residues. CDR1 and CDR2 (germline): ENHRY, SYGVKD.

V gene TRBV6-5 combines with J gene TRBJ1-2, with a possible D match to TRBD1 (6 bases). The CDR3 totals 14 residues. Trimming cost V 3 bases and J 4 bases, with 12 bases left between them. Germline CDR1 and CDR2: MNHEY and SVGAGI. The CDR3 DNA reads as TGTGCCAGCAGTTATCGGGACACCCGCTATGGCTACACCTTC. This codes for CASSYRDTRYGYTF.

J is TRBJ2-5 and V is TRBV5-6, with a weak D call TRBD2 (6 bases). This CDR3 has 13 amino acids. CDR1 and CDR2 from the germline V gene are SGHDT and YYEEEE. V was pared by 5 bases and J by 2 bases, with 10 bases between. The CDR3 region is CASRAGLQETQYF. CDR3 DNA: TGTGCCAGCAGGGCGGGGCTACAAGAGACCCAGTACTTC.

The chain links TRBV3-1 (or the pseudogene TRBV3-2) to TRBJ2-3; the match to TRBD2 covers 7 bases. The germline CDR1 and CDR2 sequences are LGHDT and YNNKEL (reference sequence). The J segment lost 0 bases and the V segment lost 4 bases, leaving 7 bases of the junction unmatched. The CDR3 is made up of 16 amino acids. The CDR3 DNA follows: TGTGCCAGCAGCCTAGGAGCGGGACTAAGCACAGATACGCAGTATTTT. Its translation: CASSLGAGLSTDTQYF.

The CDR3 bases are TGTGCCAGCAGTTACACTGGTGAGCAGTTCTTC. Protein: CASSYTGEQFF. The chain carries TRBV6-5 and TRBJ2-1; D uncertain. Germline lookup yields CDR1 MNHEY and CDR2 SVGAGI. V gave up 2 bases and J gave up 9 bases, with 5 bases separating them. The CDR3 spans 11 residues.

The genes are TRBV19 and TRBJ1-4, with TRBD1 as a possible D gene (5 bases). The CDR3 is 16 amino acids. Per germline, CDR1 LNHDA and CDR2 SQIVND (reference sequence). V lost 1 base and J lost 3, with 12 bases in between. CDR3 DNA sequence: TGTGCCAGTAGTATAGGGGGCTCGCTGTCTAATGAAAAACTGTTTTTT. Translated: CASSIGGSLSNEKLFF.

The chain combines TRBV5-1 with TRBJ1-4; 10 nucleotides agree with TRBD1. The germline V gene has CDR1 SGHRS and CDR2 YFSETQ. V was pared by 0 bases and J by 5 bases, with 4 bases of the junction left unmatched. The CDR3 runs 16 residues. The CDR3 DNA is TGCGCCAGCAGCTTGGAGGGGACAGGGGTAAATGAAAAACTGTTTTTT. Translating it yields CASSLEGTGVNEKLFF.

This chain connects TRBV9 to TRBJ2-7, with D perhaps TRBD1 (5 bases). The ends were cut back, 0 bases at V and 3 bases at J, with 16 bases in the middle. This CDR3 contains 16 residues. CDR1 SGDLS and CDR2 YYNGEE come from the germline V gene. CDR3 nucleotides: TGTGCCAGCAGCGTAGGTCCCAGGGCTAGGGGCTACGAGCAGTACTTC. Residues: CASSVGPRARGYEQYF.

This clone was observed a handful of times. The V gene is TRBV5-1, the J gene TRBJ1-1, with D tentatively TRBD1 (6 bases). The germline V gene encodes CDR1 SGHRS and CDR2 YFSETQ. Deletions cut 4 bases from V and 2 bases from J, with 12 bases between. The CDR3 has 14 residues. The CDR3 reads CASSQGHLNTEAFF. The CDR3 DNA sequence: TGCGCCAGCAGCCAGGGACACCTAAACACTGAAGCTTTCTTT.

The genes are TRBV15 and TRBJ1-5, with TRBD1 matching over 7 bases. The CDR3 is made up of 17 amino acids. J gave up 6 bases and V 3 bases, and 14 bases lay outside the gene matches. CDR1 and CDR2 from the germline V gene are LNHNV and YYDKDF (reference sequence). This chain's CDR3 is CATSRGLRGAGRQPQHF. CDR3 nucleotides: TGTGCCACCAGCAGGGGCCTCAGGGGGGCAGGCCGTCAGCCCCAGCATTTT.

This clone was picked up a small number of times. The V call is TRBV19, the J call TRBJ1-6, with 9 bases lining up with TRBD1. The junction had 7 bases not matched to a gene; V was cut back by 5 bases and J by 11 bases. Germline CDR1 reads LNHDA; CDR2 reads SQIVND (reference sequence). The CDR3 runs to 14 residues. CDR3: CASSETGGTTPLHF. In DNA form, the CDR3 reads TGTGCCAGTAGTGAGACAGGGGGAACAACACCCCTCCACTTT.

This chain uses TRBV19 with TRBJ1-1; D ambiguous. The CDR3 has 13 amino acids. Trimming left V 8 bases short and J 3 bases short, with 13 bases between. CDR1 is LNHDA and CDR2 is SQIVND in the germline V gene (reference sequence). The CDR3 DNA is TGTGCCAGTGTCCCCAGCGGGGACACTGAAGCTTTCTTT. Protein sequence: CASVPSGDTEAFF.

This clone occurred a few times. This chain uses TRBV7-3 with TRBJ2-2; 9 nucleotides match TRBD2. Germline loops: CDR1 SGHTA, CDR2 FQGTGA. This CDR3 has 18 residues. V lost 1 base and J lost 0; bases outside the gene matches: 6. CDR3 nucleotide sequence: TGTGCCAGCAGCTTAAGGTCTAGCGGGGCAACGAACACCGGGGAGCTGTTTTTT. Translated: CASSLRSSGATNTGELFF.

This rearrangement joins TRBV15 to TRBJ2-3; possibly TRBD2 for D (5 bases). Trimming took off 0 bases at V and 1 base at J, with 11 bases between the two ends. CDR3 length: 16 amino acids. CDR1 and CDR2 from the germline V gene are LNHNV and YYDKDF (reference sequence). CDR3 sequence: CATSRDPGLGTDTQYF. The CDR3 DNA follows: TGTGCCACCAGCAGAGATCCAGGACTTGGCACAGATACGCAGTATTTT. The full variable domain, completed using reference TRBV15 and TRBJ2-3, is DAMVIQNPRYQVTQFGKPVTLSCSQTLNHNVMYWYQQKSSQAPKLLFHYYDKDFNNEADTPDNFQSRRPNTSFCFLDIRSPGLGDTAMYLCATSRDPGLGTDTQYFGPGTRLTVL.